This T cell receptor beta chain was recorded in a study of cytomegalovirus exposure and HLA in healthy donors. PCR involved 60 Vbeta and 13 Jbeta primers. Measured with immunoSEQ multiplex PCR; TCRdb has only the in-frame clones, and not every one. The listing contains roughly 40,000 clones. Overall study findings and caveats: There were around 160 TCR beta chains listed as cytomegalovirus-associated. Researchers had no immune exposure information except CMV serostatus available.

Worth noting for this clone: No antigen is known for it.

Germline CDR1 reads LGHNA; CDR2 reads YSLEER. CDR3 size: 14 residues. Unmatched junction bases numbered 9, after V lost 3 bases and J lost 9 bases. The J gene is TRBJ2-3, the V gene TRBV4-3, with 7 bases fitting TRBD2. Sequenced sample: PBMCs. The sequence derives from a man aged 25-45 years in good health and CMV-seronegative. The chain's CDR3 is CASSQPLAEGTQYF. The CDR3 nucleotides read TGCGCCAGCAGCCAGCCGCTAGCGGAAGGGACGCAGTATTTT.